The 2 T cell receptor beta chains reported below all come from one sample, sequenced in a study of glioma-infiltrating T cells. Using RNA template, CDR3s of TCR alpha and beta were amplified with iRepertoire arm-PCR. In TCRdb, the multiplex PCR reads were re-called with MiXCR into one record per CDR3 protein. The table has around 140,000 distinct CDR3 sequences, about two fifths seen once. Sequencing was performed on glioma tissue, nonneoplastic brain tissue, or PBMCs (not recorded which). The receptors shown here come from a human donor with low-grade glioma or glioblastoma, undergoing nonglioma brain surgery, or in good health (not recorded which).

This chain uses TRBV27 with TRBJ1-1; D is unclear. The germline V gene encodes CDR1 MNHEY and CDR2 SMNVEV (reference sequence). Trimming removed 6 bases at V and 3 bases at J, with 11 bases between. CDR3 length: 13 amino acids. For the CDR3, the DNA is TGTGCCAGCAGATTTGGGGTAGACACTGAAGCTTTCTTT. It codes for CASRFGVDTEAFF.

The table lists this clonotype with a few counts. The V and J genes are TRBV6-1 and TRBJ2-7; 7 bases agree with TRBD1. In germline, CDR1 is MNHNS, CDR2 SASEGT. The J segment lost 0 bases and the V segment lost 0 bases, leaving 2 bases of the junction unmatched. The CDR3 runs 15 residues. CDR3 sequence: CASSEAGGASYEQYF. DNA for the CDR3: TGTGCCAGCAGTGAAGCAGGGGGCGCCTCCTACGAGCAGTACTTC.